A selection of T cell receptor beta chains follows, all from one sample in a study of CD4 and CD8 cells across lung adenocarcinoma regions. MiXCR was run by TCRdb on the PCR reads, yielding one entry per CDR3 protein. The sample lists some 11,000 distinct CDR3 sequences, roughly 48% seen once, with around 28% in the top ten. Sequencing used CD8+ T cells from the margin of a lung tumor. The receptors were sampled from a female donor with lung adenocarcinoma. The CD4 and CD8 labels of this study may be unreliable. The CDR3 runs from the conserved cysteine through the conserved F or W. D genes are given only for firm matches. Clone size is stated in some rows and not others, as once, few, many or a class when expanded.

clone_size j_call v_call d_call cdr3_nt cdr3_aa
few TRBJ2-7 TRBV6-1 TRBD1 TGTGCCAGCAGCCGGGACAGGACCCCCTACGAGCAGTACTTC CASSRDRTPYEQYF
NA TRBJ2-4 TRBV6-1 NA TGTGCCAGTACGCTGGGGAGGTGCTGTGCCAAAGACACTCAGTACTTC CASTLGRCCAKDTQYF
medium-sized TRBJ2-7 TRBV6-5 TRBD1 TGTGCCAGCAGTTACTCCGGACAGGGGGTCTACGAGCAGTACTTC CASSYSGQGVYEQYF
once TRBJ2-1 TRBV7-2 NA TGTGCCAGCAGGGCTGCGGATATATTGGAGACCCAGTTCTTC CASRAADILETQFF
NA TRBJ2-3 TRBV20-1 TRBD2 TGCAGTGCTAGCCCTAGCGGGGAAGTGTCAGATACGCAGTATTTT CSASPSGEVSDTQYF
NA TRBJ2-3 TRBV6-1 TRBD1 TGTGCCAGCAGGCGGACAGGGGGCGGCCCAGAGACCCAGTATTTT CASRRTGGGPETQYF
many TRBJ1-5 TRBV6-1 NA TGTGCCAGCAGGCGAGAGGGGCCTTCAGGACAGCCCCAGCATTTT CASRREGPSGQPQHF
NA TRBJ2-3 TRBV27 NA TGTCCCAGCAGTTGGCGCGGGGTCAAAGATACTCAGTATTTT CPSSWRGVKDTQYF
few TRBJ1-1 TRBV30 NA TGTGCCTGGAGTCGGCCCCGGAGTTGGGGGAACACTGAAGCTTTCTTT CAWSRPRSWGNTEAFF
NA TRBJ2-2 TRBV5-1 NA TGCGCCGGCGGGCTGGGTGTTAACACCGGTGAGCTGTATTTT CAGGLGVNTGELYF
NA TRBJ1-2 TRBV6-1 NA TGTGCCAGCAGTGAGGGGAACTATGGCTACACCTTC CASSEGNYGYTF
many TRBJ2-6 TRBV6-1 NA TGTGCCAGCAGTGTAGTTGGGGGGTCCGCCGCTGGGGCCAACGTCCTGACTTTC CASSVVGGSAAGANVLTF
many TRBJ1-3 TRBV6-1 TRBD1 TGTGCCATTTCCAGGGGGAGCTCTGGAAACACCATATATTTT CAISRGSSGNTIYF
NA TRBJ1-2 TRBV4-2 TRBD1 TGTGCCAGCAGCCATATGGGACAGAACTATGGCTACACCTTC CASSHMGQNYGYTF
NA TRBJ2-5 TRBV6-2/TRBV6-3 NA TGTGCCAGCAGGAACCAGGGGGGCGAGAAGACCCAGTACTTC CASRNQGGEKTQYF
NA TRBJ2-3 TRBV6-1 NA TGTGTCAGCAACGGGACTGTGATCACCGAGGCGCAGTTTTTT CVSNGTVITEAQFF
many TRBJ2-1 TRBV6-1 NA TGTGCCAGCAGTCCTGGATGGTCGTCGAATGAGCAGTTCTTC CASSPGWSSNEQFF
few TRBJ2-5 TRBV11-2 NA TGTGCCAGCAGTAAACGGGCAGGGGAAGGAGAGACCCAGTACTTC CASSKRAGEGETQYF
many TRBJ2-1 TRBV27 NA TGTGCCAGCAGTTTGGAACTATCGACGTGGGATGAGCAGTTCTTC CASSLELSTWDEQFF
NA TRBJ2-3 TRBV6-1 NA TGTGCCAGCAGACTCCACGCTGTGAGCACCGATACGCAGTACTTT CASRLHAVSTDTQYF
few TRBJ2-7 TRBV7-2 TRBD2 TGTGCCAGCAGACCTCCGGGACTAGACGTCAATGAGCAGTACTTC CASRPPGLDVNEQYF
few TRBJ2-1 TRBV6-5 NA TGTTCCAGCAGTTACTCGAGCGATGAGCAGTTCTTC CSSSYSSDEQFF
once TRBJ2-3 TRBV6-5 NA TGTGCCAGCAGTTGGACGGGCAAAGATACGCAGTTTTTC CASSWTGKDTQFF
NA TRBJ2-3 TRBV27 NA TGTGCCAGCAGTTTGGGCGGGTTCCAAGATACGCAGTATTTC CASSLGGFQDTQYF
many TRBJ2-7 TRBV11-2 TRBD2 TGTGCCAGCAGCTTACTAGCGGGGGGAGCCCAGGACTACGAGCAGTACTTC CASSLLAGGAQDYEQYF
NA TRBJ2-1 TRBV10-1 TRBD1 TGCGCCAGCAGTCCGGGACAGGGGGCGGATGAGCAGTTCTTC CASSPGQGADEQFF
NA TRBJ2-1 TRBV6-1 TRBD2 TGTGCCAGCAGGGCCGTTCGGGGGGAGGGCAGGAATGAGCAGTTCTTC CASRAVRGEGRNEQFF
NA TRBJ2-3 TRBV27 TRBD2 TGTGCCAGCAAAATAGCGGGAGGAACAGATACGCAGTATTTT CASKIAGGTDTQYF
few TRBJ2-1 TRBV10-3 NA TGTGCCATCAGTGAGTCGGGGGGCCAGATTTCCGAGCAGTTCTTC CAISESGGQISEQFF
NA TRBJ2-5 TRBV6-1 NA TGTGCCAGCATAAGAGCGGCTCAAGAGACCCAGTACTTC CASIRAAQETQYF
medium-sized TRBJ1-4 TRBV27 TRBD1 TGTGCCAGCAGTTGGGGACAGGGGACGGCTAATGAAAAACTGTTTTTT CASSWGQGTANEKLFF
NA TRBJ2-5 TRBV10-2 TRBD2 TGCGCCAGCAGAGATGTAGCGGGTGGCAAAGATACCCAGTACTTC CASRDVAGGKDTQYF
NA TRBJ2-1 TRBV7-2 NA TGTGCCAGCAGCTTAGGCCAGGGGTTCGAGACCCAGTTCTTC CASSLGQGFETQFF
NA TRBJ1-5 TRBV3-1 NA TGTGCCAGCAGCCAAGCGAATCAGCCCCAGCATTTT CASSQANQPQHF
NA TRBJ2-3 TRBV10-3 TRBD2 TGTGCCACGAGGCTAGGGAGCGGGGACGCCGATACGCAGTATTTC CATRLGSGDADTQYF
once TRBJ2-1 TRBV6-1 NA TGTGCCAGCAGAGCCTCTATTGGCGCTCTCTACGAGCAGTTCTTC CASRASIGALYEQFF
NA TRBJ2-3 TRBV10-1 TRBD2 TGCGCCAGCAGTGAGGCGAGTCTGCGGGAGACGCAGTATTTT CASSEASLRETQYF
NA TRBJ2-4 TRBV6-1 NA TGTGCCAGCCCGGGGAGGGGGGCCAAAAACATTCAGTACTTC CASPGRGAKNIQYF
many TRBJ1-1 TRBV6-1 TRBD1 TGTGCCAGCAGTAAAGACAGGGGTAGAACTGAAGCTTTCTTT CASSKDRGRTEAFF
NA TRBJ2-4 TRBV23-1 NA TGCGCCAGCACCCCGACACAGGTTTTCATAGCCAAAAACATTCAGTACTTC CASTPTQVFIAKNIQYF
NA TRBJ2-1 TRBV20-1 TRBD2 TGCAGTGCTAGACTAGCGGACAATGAGCAGTTCTTC CSARLADNEQFF
once TRBJ2-1 TRBV9 NA TGTGCCAGCAGTTTTAGGCGGGATGAGCAGTTCTTC CASSFRRDEQFF
NA TRBJ2-2 TRBV6-1 NA TGTGCCAGCATGCGGGGGCCGAACACCGAGGCGCTGTTTTTT CASMRGPNTEALFF
many TRBJ1-3 TRBV7-2 NA TGTGCCAGCAGCTTAGAGAATACGGGGAACACCATATATTTT CASSLENTGNTIYF
NA TRBJ2-1 TRBV12-3/TRBV12-4 NA TGTGCCAGCAGTCTCTCTGCCGGGGGCACCAGTACGCAGTTCTTC CASSLSAGGTSTQFF
many TRBJ1-2 TRBV11-2 TRBD1 TGTGCCAGCAGCTTACAAAACTGGACAGGAATCTTTGGCTACACCTTC CASSLQNWTGIFGYTF